The rows below give T cell receptor beta chains drawn from one sample of a study of Ad26.COV2.S vaccination and SARS-CoV-2 variants. Measured with immunoSEQ multiplex PCR; TCRdb has only the in-frame clones, and not every one. The sample holds about 350,000 clones; 85% are singletons and the top ten take about 3.5%. Sequences were derived from peripheral blood, sampled in a trial of Ad26.COV2.S vaccine versus placebo. The receptors shown here come from a person between 18 and 59 years old who received the Ad26.COV2.S COVID-19 vaccine or a placebo. The CDR3 runs from the conserved cysteine through the conserved F or W. A D gene is named only where the DNA matches it firmly. Clone size is given for some rows only: seen once, a few or many times, or a class if the clone is expanded.

>many|TRBD1|TRBV27|TRBJ2-2
CASRRTGDTGELFF
TGTGCCAGCAGACGCACAGGGGACACCGGGGAGCTGTTTTTT
>once|TRBD1|TRBV9|TRBJ1-2
CASSGDRATLNYGYTF
TGTGCCAGCAGCGGTGACAGGGCGACCTTAAACTATGGCTACACCTTC
>.|TRBD2|TRBV18|TRBJ2-7
CASSTTSGGSYEQYF
TGTGCCAGCTCAACGACTAGCGGAGGATCCTACGAGCAGTACTTC
>once|.|TRBV19|TRBJ2-1
CASSTSGGDSYNEQFF
TGTGCCAGTAGTACCTCAGGCGGGGACTCCTACAATGAGCAGTTCTTC
>.|TRBD1|TRBV15|TRBJ2-6
CATSNRDRGRSGANVLTF
TGTGCCACCAGCAACCGGGACAGGGGGAGATCTGGGGCCAACGTCCTGACTTTC
>once|.|TRBV6-5|TRBJ2-7
CASSYSPDSLSEQYF
TGTGCCAGCAGTTACTCTCCAGACAGTTTATCGGAGCAGTACTTC
>few|TRBD2|TRBV5-4|TRBJ2-1
CASTLAGGLYNEQFF
TGTGCCAGCACCTTAGCGGGAGGGCTCTACAATGAGCAGTTCTTC
>.|TRBD2|TRBV7-9|TRBJ2-1
CASSPPAGREQFF
TGTGCCAGCAGCCCACCAGCGGGGAGGGAGCAGTTCTTC
>.|.|TRBV4-3|TRBJ2-5
CASSQAGVSGETQYF
TGCGCCAGCAGCCAGGCAGGGGTTTCCGGGGAGACCCAGTACTTC
>.|TRBD2|TRBV9|TRBJ2-1
CASSTRPTGGPQNEQFF
TGTGCCAGCAGCACTCGTCCTACGGGAGGGCCGCAAAATGAGCAGTTCTTC
>.|TRBD2|TRBV18|TRBJ2-1
CASSLAPSGGGDEQFF
TGTGCCAGCTCACTAGCCCCTAGCGGGGGGGGTGATGAGCAGTTCTTC
>.|TRBD2|TRBV14|TRBJ2-5
CASSQELAGSWETQYF
TGTGCCAGCAGCCAAGAACTAGCGGGATCCTGGGAGACCCAGTACTTC
>.|.|TRBV12-5|TRBJ2-2
CASGLAPGRNTGELFF
TGTGCTAGTGGTTTGGCGCCCGGGAGAAACACCGGGGAGCTGTTTTTT
>.|TRBD2|TRBV6-2/TRBV6-3|TRBJ2-3
CASSFPGLAGTSTDTQYF
TGTGCCAGCAGCTTCCCGGGACTAGCGGGGACTAGCACAGATACGCAGTATTTT
>.|TRBD2|TRBV7-6|TRBJ2-1
CASRSGNWGEDEQFF
TGTGCCAGCCGGAGCGGGAATTGGGGAGAGGATGAGCAGTTCTTC
>.|TRBD1|TRBV5-5|TRBJ2-7
CASSTSRGRYEQYF
TGTGCCAGCAGCACGTCCAGGGGGCGGTACGAGCAGTACTTC
>.|.|TRBV5-6|TRBJ1-1
CASSSGTYTEAFF
TGTGCCAGCAGCTCCGGGACTTACACTGAAGCTTTCTTT